This T cell receptor (beta chain) was recovered during a study of OX40 agonist ivuxolimab in advanced cancers. In this sample, this clone turned up once. Assay: immunoSEQ multiplex PCR; the TCRdb copy retains only in-frame clones and omits some. This sample yields approximately 59,000 clones, of which around four fifths are seen a single time; approximately 0.7% belongs to the top ten. J lost 1 base, V lost 4 bases, and 21 bases had no gene match. This CDR3 region has 21 residues. The rearrangement joins TRBV23-1 to TRBJ1-5; 8 bases map to TRBD1. TRBV23-1 is filed as an ORF, its function uncertain. The TCR originated in an adult with an advanced solid tumor such as melanoma, head and neck, liver or kidney cancer. The sequenced sample was CD4+ or CD8+ T cells sorted from blood, obtained in a trial of the OX40 agonist ivuxolimab. The CDR3 loop reads CASSLGGAAVVQGASNQPQHF. The CDR3 region has the DNA TGCGCCAGCAGTCTTGGGGGTGCGGCGGTTGTGCAGGGGGCGAGCAATCAGCCCCAGCATTTT.